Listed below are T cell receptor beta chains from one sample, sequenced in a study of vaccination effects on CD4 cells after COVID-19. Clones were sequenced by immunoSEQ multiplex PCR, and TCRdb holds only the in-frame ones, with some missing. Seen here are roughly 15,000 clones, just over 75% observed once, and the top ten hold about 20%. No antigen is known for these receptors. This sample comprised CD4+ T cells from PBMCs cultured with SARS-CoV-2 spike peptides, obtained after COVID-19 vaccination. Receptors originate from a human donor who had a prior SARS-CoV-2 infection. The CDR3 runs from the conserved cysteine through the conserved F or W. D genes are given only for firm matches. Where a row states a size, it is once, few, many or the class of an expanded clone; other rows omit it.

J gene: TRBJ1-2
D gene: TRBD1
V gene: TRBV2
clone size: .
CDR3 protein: CASSGQGYGYTF
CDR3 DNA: TGTGCCAGCAGTGGACAGGGTTATGGCTACACCTTC

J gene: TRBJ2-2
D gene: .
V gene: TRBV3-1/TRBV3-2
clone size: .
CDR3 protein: CASSQALTGTGELFF
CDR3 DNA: TGTGCCAGCAGCCAAGCCCTGACAGGCACCGGGGAGCTGTTTTTT

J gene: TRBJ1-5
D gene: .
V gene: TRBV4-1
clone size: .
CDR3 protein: CASSPQSHQGFQPQHF
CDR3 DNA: TGCGCCAGCAGCCCCCAATCCCATCAGGGTTTTCAGCCCCAGCATTTT

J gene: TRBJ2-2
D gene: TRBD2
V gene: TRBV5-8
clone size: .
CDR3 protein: CASSLRRGGYAGELFF
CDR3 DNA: TGTGCCAGCAGCTTGAGGCGGGGGGGCTACGCCGGGGAGCTGTTTTTT

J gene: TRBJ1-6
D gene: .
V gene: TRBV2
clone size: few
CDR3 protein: CASSEPTVYNSPLHF
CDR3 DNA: TGTGCCAGCAGTGAACCGACAGTTTATAATTCACCCCTCCACTTT

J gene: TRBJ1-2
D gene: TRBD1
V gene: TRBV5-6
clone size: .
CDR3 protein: CASSLGQGTGGIGYTF
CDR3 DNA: TGTGCCAGCAGCTTGGGTCAGGGGACAGGGGGCATTGGCTACACCTTC

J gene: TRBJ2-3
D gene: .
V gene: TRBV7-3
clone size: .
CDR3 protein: CASSQSGVTDTQYF
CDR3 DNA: TGTGCCAGCAGCCAATCAGGAGTCACAGATACGCAGTATTTT

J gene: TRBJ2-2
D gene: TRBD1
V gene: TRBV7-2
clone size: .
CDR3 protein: CASSSQGYGELFF
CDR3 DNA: TGTGCCAGCAGCTCACAGGGGTACGGGGAGCTGTTTTTT

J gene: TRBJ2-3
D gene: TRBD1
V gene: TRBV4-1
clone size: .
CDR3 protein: CASSQGTGPLTDTQYF
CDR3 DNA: TGCGCCAGCAGCCAGGGGACAGGGCCCCTCACAGATACGCAGTATTTT

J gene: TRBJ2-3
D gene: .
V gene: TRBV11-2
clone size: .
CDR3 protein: CASSSLRGQVTDTQYF
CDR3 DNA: TGTGCCAGCAGTTCGCTCCGGGGCCAGGTCACAGATACGCAGTATTTT

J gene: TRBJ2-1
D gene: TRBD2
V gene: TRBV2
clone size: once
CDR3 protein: CASTKMGGTYNEQFF
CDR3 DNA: TGTGCCAGCACCAAAATGGGGGGGACGTATAATGAGCAGTTCTTC

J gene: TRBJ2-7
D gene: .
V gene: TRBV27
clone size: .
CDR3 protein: CASSLQGYEQYF
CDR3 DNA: TGTGCCAGCAGTCTACAGGGCTACGAGCAGTACTTC

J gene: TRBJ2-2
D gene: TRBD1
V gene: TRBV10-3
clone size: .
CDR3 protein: CAISEDRLTGELFF
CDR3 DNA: TGTGCCATAAGCGAGGACAGGCTGACCGGGGAGCTGTTTTTT

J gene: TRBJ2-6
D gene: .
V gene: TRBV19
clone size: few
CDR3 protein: CASSIGGSGANVLTF
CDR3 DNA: TGTGCCAGTAGTATAGGAGGGTCTGGGGCCAACGTCCTGACTTTC

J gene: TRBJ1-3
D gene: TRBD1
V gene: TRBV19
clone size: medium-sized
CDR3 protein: CASSEQGLSGNTIYF
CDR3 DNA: TGTGCCAGTAGTGAACAGGGGCTCTCTGGAAACACCATATATTTT

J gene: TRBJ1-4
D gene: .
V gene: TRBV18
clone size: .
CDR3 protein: CASSPERVEKLFF
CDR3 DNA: TGTGCCAGCTCACCAGAGCGTGTTGAAAAACTGTTTTTT

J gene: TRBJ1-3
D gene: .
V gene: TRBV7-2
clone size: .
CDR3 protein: CASSSGNSGNTIYF
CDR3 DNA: TGTGCCAGCAGCTCCGGGAACTCTGGAAACACCATATATTTT